The rows below give T cell receptor beta chains drawn from one sample of a study of blood T cell repertoires in COVID-19. Repertoires were generated with immunoSEQ multiplex PCR, while TCRdb's copy carries only in-frame clones and drops some. The data show about 330,000 clones, about 91% seen once. Input material: peripheral blood. Receptor source: a man between 25 and 39 years old with COVID-19, enrolled during active disease. Each CDR3 is given with its conserved first and last residue. D genes are given only for firm matches. Size is omitted from some rows. Given values are once, few, many or a class for expanded clones.

>.|TRBJ2-3|TRBV7-8|TRBD2
CASSLIGLAPDTQYF
TGTGCCAGCAGCTTAATAGGACTAGCCCCAGATACGCAGTATTTT
>.|TRBJ1-5|TRBV6-5|.
CASSYSRGSNQPQHF
TGTGCCAGCAGTTACTCTCGGGGTAGCAATCAGCCCCAGCATTTT
>.|TRBJ2-6|TRBV5-4|.
CASSSPTAGTGANVLTF
TGTGCCAGCAGCTCCCCGACGGCGGGAACTGGGGCCAACGTCCTGACTTTC
>.|TRBJ2-3|TRBV6-2/TRBV6-3|.
CASSSSTETPTDTQYF
.
>.|TRBJ1-2|TRBV25-1|TRBD1
CASSEWAGQGLGVGYTF
TGTGCCAGCAGTGAATGGGCTGGACAGGGCCTAGGTGTTGGCTACACCTTC
>.|TRBJ2-1|TRBV5-1|.
CASSDSLSYNEQFF
TGCGCCAGCAGCGATAGTCTCTCCTACAATGAGCAGTTCTTC
>.|TRBJ1-2|TRBV6-5|.
CASSYWGGARGNGYTF
TGTGCCAGCAGTTACTGGGGGGGGGCCAGGGGAAATGGCTACACCTTC
>.|TRBJ2-5|TRBV18|TRBD2
CASSPRGSGRDQETQYF
TGTGCCAGCTCACCACGAGGTAGCGGGAGGGACCAAGAGACCCAGTACTTC
>.|TRBJ2-1|TRBV7-3|TRBD2
CASSSGLADNEQFF
TGTGCCAGCAGCTCAGGACTAGCGGACAATGAGCAGTTCTTC
>.|TRBJ1-1|TRBV9|.
CASSQTGNTEAFF
TGTGCCAGCAGTCAAACAGGAAACACTGAAGCTTTCTTT
>.|TRBJ2-3|TRBV9|TRBD2
CASSVTSQMTDTQYF
TGTGCCAGCAGCGTGACTAGCCAGATGACAGATACGCAGTATTTT
>.|TRBJ2-1|TRBV19|.
CASASEGGDEQFF
TGTGCCAGTGCTTCAGAAGGGGGTGACGAGCAGTTCTTC
>few|TRBJ2-7|TRBV11-2|.
CASSLSQGYEQYF
TGTGCCAGCAGCTTAAGCCAGGGCTACGAGCAGTACTTC
>.|TRBJ2-7|TRBV7-3|TRBD2
CASSPHSGGAYEQYF
TGTGCCAGCAGCCCCCATAGCGGGGGTGCCTACGAGCAGTACTTC
>.|TRBJ2-5|TRBV11-1|TRBD2
CASSLFGTSGVKTQYF
TGTGCCAGCAGCTTATTTGGGACTAGCGGGGTAAAGACCCAGTACTTC
>.|TRBJ2-7|TRBV18|TRBD1
CASSLGQGYEQYF
TGTGCCAGCTCTTTAGGACAGGGATACGAGCAGTACTTC
>.|TRBJ2-5|TRBV5-1|TRBD2
CASSPLAGDETQYF
TGCGCCAGCAGTCCTCTAGCGGGAGATGAGACCCAGTACTTC
>.|TRBJ1-2|TRBV5-1|.
CASSLGDRRDGYTF
TGCGCCAGCAGCTTGGGAGACAGACGTGATGGCTACACCTTC
>.|TRBJ2-5|TRBV7-2|.
CASSLYGNQETQYF
TGTGCCAGCAGCTTATATGGCAACCAAGAGACCCAGTACTTC